This TCR beta chain derives from a study of T cells after yellow fever vaccination. Background on the study: Some fractions had low cell numbers, and these were prepared with SMART-Seq v4 Ultra Low Input.

TCRdb called the 5' RACE reads again in MiXCR, with one record for every CDR3 protein. The sample contains 250,000 to 350,000 distinct CDR3 sequences, approximately 4.3% of which appear only once. There are 15 residues in the CDR3. Germline values: CDR1 SGHAT, CDR2 FQNNGV. Trimming removed 3 bases from V and 7 bases from J; junction bases left unmatched: 11. Study-wide points: Most primary-vaccination clones recurred post-booster (roughly 96% CD4, around 90% CD8). Peak timing came faster in the weaker secondary response, day 5 versus 15. Contaminating bulk clonotypes could be abundant in FACS-sorted repertoires.

As to this clonotype: The antigen remains undetermined.

The receptor's source is a man between 18 and 35 years old who received the YFV17D yellow fever vaccine. V and J are TRBV11-2 and TRBJ2-7; 8 nucleotides align to TRBD2. The source material was PBMCs, sampled 15 days after the yellow fever booster vaccination. CDR3 loop: CASSFGTAGAGEQYV. The CDR3, as DNA: TGTGCCAGCAGCTTCGGTACAGCGGGGGCGGGGGAGCAGTACGTC.